These 23 T cell receptor beta chains were sequenced from one sample in a study of shared clonotypes between healthy human individuals. Some clones are missing from TCRdb's copy, which holds only in-frame ones; the method was immunoSEQ multiplex PCR. The sample comprises more than 2,000,000 clones, approximately 95% of which are singletons, and around 0.4% rests with the top ten. Sequenced sample: naive CD4+ T cells from PBMCs. Subset given: CD45RA+ positively selected. These receptors were collected from a man between 18 and 35 years old in good health. Some clones in this sample may be carry-over from other donors' samples.

This chain joins TRBV11-3 and TRBJ2-1; TRBD2 matches at 9 bases. V lost 1 base to trimming and J lost 5 bases; unmatched junction nucleotides: 6. This CDR3 region has 16 residues. Germline V gives CDR1 SGHNT, CDR2 YENEEA. CDR3 sequence: CASSLGGAGGHNEQFF. CDR3 bases: TGTGCCAGCAGCTTAGGGGGAGCGGGAGGCCACAATGAGCAGTTCTTC.

CDR3 residues: CASSRFTGELFF. The CDR3 nucleotides read TGTGCCAGCAGCCGATTCACCGGGGAGCTGTTTTTT. The V call is TRBV27, the J call TRBJ2-2; D is uncertain. The CDR3 length is 12 residues. The V gene lost 6 bases and the J gene lost 4 bases, with 6 bases spanning the gap. Germline loops: CDR1 MNHEY, CDR2 SMNVEV (reference sequence).

This clone was recorded a few times. The V call is TRBV30, the J call TRBJ1-1, with 10 bases lining up with TRBD1. The CDR3 extends over 13 amino acids. V lost 3 bases and J lost 4; bases outside the gene matches: 2. The germline V gene encodes CDR1 GTSNPN and CDR2 SVGIG (reference sequence). The CDR3 loop reads CAWRGQGFTEAFF. The CDR3 bases are TGTGCCTGGAGGGGACAGGGGTTCACTGAAGCTTTCTTT.

The count of this clone is one. The chain recombines TRBV6-1 with TRBJ1-2; TRBD1 is a possible D gene (5 bases). In germline, CDR1 is MNHNS, CDR2 SASEGT. Trimming stripped 1 base from V and 6 bases from J, with 9 bases between. The CDR3 extends over 13 amino acids. CDR3 protein: CASSEGIRDGYTF. The CDR3 coding sequence is TGTGCCAGCAGTGAAGGCATCAGGGATGGCTACACCTTC.

The V gene is TRBV2, the J gene TRBJ1-1; D unresolved. CDR1 is SNHLY, CDR2 FYNNEI, per germline. Trimming removed 6 bases at V and 1 base at J, with 12 bases between. The CDR3 length is 14 residues. The CDR3 region has the DNA TGTGCCAGCAGCGACTTGGCAGCGAACACTGAAGCTTTCTTT. Amino acid sequence: CASSDLAANTEAFF. Full variable domain (remainder filled in from reference TRBV2 and TRBJ1-1): EPEVTQTPSHQVTQMGQEVILRCVPISNHLYFYWYRQILGQKVEFLVSFYNNEISEKSEIFDDQFSVERPDGSNFTLKIRSTKLEDSAMYFCASSDLAANTEAFFGQGTRLTVV.

This clone was seen a few times. This CDR3 is also generated by other DNA sequences in the sample. This chain connects TRBV28 to TRBJ1-2, with a weak D call TRBD1 (5 bases). The V and J ends lost 2 bases and 5 bases respectively, with 6 bases between them. This CDR3 is 12 amino acids long. Germline-derived CDR1 and CDR2 are MDHEN and SYDVKM. Here the CDR3 reads CASSLAGYGYTF. The DNA of the CDR3 is TGTGCCAGCAGTTTAGCAGGGTATGGCTACACCTTC.

Remarks on this clone: Other nucleotide sequences in the sample specify the same CDR3. V is TRBV28 and J is TRBJ2-2, with D possibly TRBD1 on 6 matching bases. Trimming stripped 11 bases from V and 2 bases from J, with 12 bases between. CDR1 is MDHEN and CDR2 is SYDVKM in the germline V gene. This CDR3 is 13 amino acids long. As DNA, the CDR3 is TGTGCCTCCCGGACAGCAAACACCGGGGAGCTGTTTTTT. The encoded protein is CASRTANTGELFF.

In its sample, this clone was seen a few times. This chain links TRBV28 with TRBJ1-1; 7 bases line up with TRBD1. The V and J ends lost 9 bases and 3 bases, in that order; junction bases with no gene match: 10. The germline V gene has CDR1 MDHEN and CDR2 SYDVKM. This CDR3 is 14 amino acids long. The CDR3 bases are TGTGCCAGTGGGGCAGGGGGAATTGACACTGAAGCTTTCTTT. It is translated as CASGAGGIDTEAFF.

This chain uses TRBV5-1 with TRBJ2-1, with 9 bases fitting TRBD2. The CDR3 totals 15 residues. The trim removed 4 bases at V and 7 bases at J, leaving 9 bases unmatched. The germline V gene encodes CDR1 SGHRS and CDR2 YFSETQ. CDR3 sequence: CASSPGLALKNEQFF. DNA for the CDR3: TGCGCCAGCAGCCCAGGACTAGCGTTGAAGAATGAGCAGTTCTTC.

The chain links TRBV19 to TRBJ1-1; D is ambiguous. Trimming removed 5 bases at V and 2 bases at J, with 15 bases between. The CDR3 loop spans 15 amino acids. Germline values: CDR1 LNHDA, CDR2 SQIVND (reference sequence). In DNA, the CDR3 is TGTGCCAGTAGTGAAAGGACCTCTTACAACACTGAAGCTTTCTTT. As protein: CASSERTSYNTEAFF.

V usage is TRBV6-9 and J usage is TRBJ1-4; D uncertain. This CDR3 comprises 15 residues. The germline V gene encodes CDR1 MNHGY and CDR2 SVAAGI. Deletions cut 5 bases from V and 0 bases from J, with 10 bases between. As DNA, the CDR3 is TGTGCCAGCAGTAACACGAGAGCAACTAATGAAAAACTGTTTTTT. Protein: CASSNTRATNEKLFF.

The chain recombines TRBV7-2 with TRBJ1-5; D unresolved. V lost 1 base and J lost 7, with 14 bases in between. The CDR3 runs to 15 residues. Germline CDR1 is SGHTA and CDR2 is FQGNSA. The CDR3 nucleotides read TGTGCCAGCAGCTTAGGGCCAGGCGGTACACAGCCCCAGCATTTT. It is translated as CASSLGPGGTQPQHF.

The rearrangement joins TRBV5-8 to TRBJ1-3, with D hard to call. Germline CDR1 and CDR2: SGHTS and YDEGEE. The CDR3 spans 15 residues. Trimming took off 4 bases at V and 0 bases at J, with 11 bases between the two ends. The CDR3 is CASSDGRASGNTIYF. The CDR3 DNA reads TGTGCCAGCAGCGACGGACGGGCCTCTGGAAACACCATATATTTT.

The chain has TRBV2 and TRBJ2-3, with 7 bases aligning to TRBD2. Trimming removed 5 bases from V and 2 bases from J; junction bases left unmatched: 4. Germline assignment: CDR1 SNHLY and CDR2 FYNNEI. The CDR3 loop spans 14 amino acids. CDR3: CASSQGLFTDTQYF. The CDR3 DNA reads as TGTGCCAGCAGTCAGGGACTATTCACAGATACGCAGTATTTT.

This rearrangement joins TRBV6-5 to TRBJ2-7; no definite D call. V dropped 7 bases and J dropped 3 bases, with 13 bases sitting between them. The CDR3 contains 13 residues. Germline assignment: CDR1 MNHEY and CDR2 SVGAGI. CDR3 in DNA: TGTGCCAGCATCCGAAAAAATGGCTACGAGCAGTACTTC. Translated, it gives CASIRKNGYEQYF.

J is TRBJ2-7 and V is TRBV7-2, with a weak D call TRBD2 (5 bases). The germline V gene encodes CDR1 SGHTA and CDR2 FQGNSA. V gave up 0 bases and J gave up 5 bases, with 11 bases separating them. The CDR3 runs to 14 residues. The CDR3 protein is CASSLARREHEQYF. CDR3 sequence (DNA): TGTGCCAGCAGCTTAGCGCGTCGGGAACACGAGCAGTACTTC.

V usage is TRBV25-1 and J usage is TRBJ2-7; possibly TRBD2 for D (5 bases). Germline assignment: CDR1 MGHDK and CDR2 SYGVNS. The CDR3 covers 15 residues. V was cut by 7 bases and J by 0 bases, with 16 bases left in between. The CDR3 protein is CASKRRRTSSYEQYF. DNA of the CDR3: TGTGCCAGCAAGAGACGGAGAACTAGCTCCTACGAGCAGTACTTC.

V and J are TRBV12-5 and TRBJ2-1; tentatively, D is TRBD2 (5 bases). From germline, CDR1 is LGHNT and CDR2 FRNRAP. This CDR3 has 14 residues. The V end was cut by 5 bases, the J end by 4 bases, with 12 bases between. CDR3 region: CASGTRLTYNEQFF. The DNA for the CDR3 is TGTGCTAGTGGTACACGACTAACGTACAATGAGCAGTTCTTC.

The DNA for the CDR3 is TGCGCCAGCAGCTTGTTCGCGCCCCCCGGGTACCAAGAGACCCAGTACTTC. Protein product: CASSLFAPPGYQETQYF. This chain connects TRBV5-1 to TRBJ2-5; D is unclear. Germline CDR1 and CDR2: SGHRS and YFSETQ. The CDR3 length is 17 residues. Trimming pared 1 base from V and 0 bases from J, leaving 16 bases between.

The rearrangement uses TRBV6-5 and TRBJ1-1, with 7 bases aligning to TRBD1. The germline CDR1 and CDR2 sequences are MNHEY and SVGAGI. The CDR3 is made up of 14 amino acids. V shed 6 bases, J shed 1 base, and the junction held 5 bases outside the gene matches. The CDR3 nucleotides read TGTGCCAGCAGCCTGACAGGGAAGAACACTGAAGCTTTCTTT. This translates into CASSLTGKNTEAFF.

Comment on this clone: This CDR3 is also generated by other DNA sequences in the sample. The chain employs TRBV29-1 and TRBJ2-2; D possibly corresponds to TRBD2 (5 bases). The V end was cut by 4 bases, the J end by 2 bases, with 8 bases between. This CDR3 is 13 amino acids long. From germline, CDR1 is SQVTM and CDR2 ANQGSEA. This chain's CDR3 is CSVGWTNTGELFF. DNA of the CDR3: TGCAGCGTTGGATGGACTAACACCGGGGAGCTGTTTTTT.

This clone was seen just once. The chain is built from TRBV6-4 and TRBJ1-2, with D maybe TRBD1 (5 bases). The germline CDR1 and CDR2 sequences are MRHNA and SNTAGT. The CDR3 covers 18 residues. V lost 0 bases and J 1 base, leaving 18 bases between the germline ends. In nucleotides, the CDR3 is TGTGCCAGCAGTGACTCAGTAAGGTCGGACATAATTAACTATGGCTACACCTTC. This sequence encodes CASSDSVRSDIINYGYTF.

As concerns this clone: Other DNA variants within this sample encode the same CDR3. V and J are TRBV5-1 and TRBJ1-1, with a tentative D call TRBD1 (6 bases). CDR1 and CDR2 (germline): SGHRS, YFSETQ. The CDR3 sequence is 14 residues long. The V end was cut by 2 bases, the J end by 0 bases, with 8 bases between. The CDR3: CASSFSGVNTEAFF. In nucleotides, the CDR3 is TGCGCCAGCAGCTTCTCAGGGGTGAACACTGAAGCTTTCTTT. Complete variable domain (other parts from reference TRBV5-1 and TRBJ1-1): KAGVTQTPRYLIKTRGQQVTLSCSPISGHRSVSWYQQTPGQGLQFLFEYFSETQRNKGNFPGRFSGRQFSNSRSEMNVSTLELGDSALYLCASSFSGVNTEAFFGQGTRLTVV.